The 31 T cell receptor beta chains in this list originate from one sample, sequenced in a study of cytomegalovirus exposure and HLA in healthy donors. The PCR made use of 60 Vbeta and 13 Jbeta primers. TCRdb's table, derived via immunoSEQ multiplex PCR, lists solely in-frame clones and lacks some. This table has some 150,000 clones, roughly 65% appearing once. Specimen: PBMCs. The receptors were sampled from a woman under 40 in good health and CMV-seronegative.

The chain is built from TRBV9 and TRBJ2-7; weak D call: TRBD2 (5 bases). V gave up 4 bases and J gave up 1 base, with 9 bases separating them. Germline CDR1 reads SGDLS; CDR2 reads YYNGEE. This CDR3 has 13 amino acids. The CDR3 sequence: CASSFRLSYEQYF. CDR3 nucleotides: TGTGCCAGCAGCTTCCGACTATCCTACGAGCAGTACTTC.

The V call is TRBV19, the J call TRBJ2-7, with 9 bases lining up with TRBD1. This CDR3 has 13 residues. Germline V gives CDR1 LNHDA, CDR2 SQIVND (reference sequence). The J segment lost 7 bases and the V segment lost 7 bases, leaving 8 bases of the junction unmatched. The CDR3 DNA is TGTGCCAGTACCCAAGGGACAGGGCAAGAGCAGTACTTC. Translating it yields CASTQGTGQEQYF. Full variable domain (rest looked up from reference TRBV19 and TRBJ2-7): DGGITQSPKYLFRKEGQNVTLSCEQNLNHDAMYWYRQDPGQGLRLIYYSQIVNDFQKGDIAEGYSVSREKKESFPLTVTSAQKNPTAFYLCASTQGTGQEQYFGPGTRLTVT.

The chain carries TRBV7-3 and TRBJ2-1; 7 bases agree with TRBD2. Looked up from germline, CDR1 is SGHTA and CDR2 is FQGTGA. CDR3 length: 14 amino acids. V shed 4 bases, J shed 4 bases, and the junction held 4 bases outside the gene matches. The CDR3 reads CASSSGGEYNEQFF. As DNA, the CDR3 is TGTGCCAGCAGCTCTGGGGGGGAGTACAATGAGCAGTTCTTC.

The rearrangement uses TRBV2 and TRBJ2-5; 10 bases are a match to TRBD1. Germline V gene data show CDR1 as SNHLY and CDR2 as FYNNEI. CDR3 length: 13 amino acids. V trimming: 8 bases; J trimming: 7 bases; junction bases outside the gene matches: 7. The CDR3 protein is CASLGQGRGTQYF. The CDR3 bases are TGTGCCAGCTTGGGACAGGGGAGGGGGACCCAGTACTTC.

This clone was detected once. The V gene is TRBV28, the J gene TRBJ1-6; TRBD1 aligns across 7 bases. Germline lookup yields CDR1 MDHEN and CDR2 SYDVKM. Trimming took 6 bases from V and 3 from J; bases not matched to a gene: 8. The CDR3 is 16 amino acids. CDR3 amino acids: CASSPTGVIYNSPLHF. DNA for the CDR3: TGTGCCAGCAGCCCAACAGGGGTAATCTATAATTCACCCCTCCACTTT. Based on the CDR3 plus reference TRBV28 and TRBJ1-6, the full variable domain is DVKVTQSSRYLVKRTGEKVFLECVQDMDHENMFWYRQDPGLGLRLIYFSYDVKMKEKGDIPEGYSVSREKKERFSLILESASTNQTSMYLCASSPTGVIYNSPLHFGNGTRLTVT.

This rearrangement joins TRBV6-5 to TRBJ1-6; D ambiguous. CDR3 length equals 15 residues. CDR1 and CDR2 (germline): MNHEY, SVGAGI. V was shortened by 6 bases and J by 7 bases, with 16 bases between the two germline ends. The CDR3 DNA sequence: TGTGCCAGCAGGCCGGGTAGAGTACCGAATTCACCCCTCCACTTT. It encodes CASRPGRVPNSPLHF.

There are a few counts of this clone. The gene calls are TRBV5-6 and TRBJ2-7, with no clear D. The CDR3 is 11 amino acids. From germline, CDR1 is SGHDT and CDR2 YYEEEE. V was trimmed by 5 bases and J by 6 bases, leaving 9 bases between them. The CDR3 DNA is TGTGCCAGCAGTTCCTTGGGCGAGCAGTACGTC. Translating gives CASSSLGEQYV.

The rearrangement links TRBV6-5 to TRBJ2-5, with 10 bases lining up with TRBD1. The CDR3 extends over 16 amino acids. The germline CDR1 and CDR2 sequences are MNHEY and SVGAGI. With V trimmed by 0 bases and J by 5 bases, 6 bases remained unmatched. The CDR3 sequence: CASSYSGQGFRETQYF. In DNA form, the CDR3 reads TGTGCCAGCAGTTACTCGGGACAGGGGTTTAGGGAGACCCAGTACTTC.

The CDR3 protein is CASSSRQGDEKLFF. CDR3 coding DNA: TGTGCCAGCAGCTCACGACAGGGAGATGAAAAACTGTTTTTT. The chain has TRBV5-8 and TRBJ1-4; 7 positions match TRBD1. There are 14 residues in the CDR3. CDR1 is SGHTS and CDR2 is YDEGEE in the germline V gene. V dropped 3 bases and J dropped 6; count of bases not matched to a gene: 5.

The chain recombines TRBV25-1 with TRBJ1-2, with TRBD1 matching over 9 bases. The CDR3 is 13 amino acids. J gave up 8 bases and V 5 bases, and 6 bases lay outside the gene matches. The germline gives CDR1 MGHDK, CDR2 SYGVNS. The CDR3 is CASSSGTGKGYTF. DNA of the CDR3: TGTGCCAGCAGTAGCGGGACAGGGAAAGGCTACACCTTC.

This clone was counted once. For the CDR3, the DNA is TGCGCCAGCAGCCAGGGACTAGCGGACTACAATGAGCAGTTCTTC. This sequence encodes CASSQGLADYNEQFF. The chain carries TRBV4-1 and TRBJ2-1; 11 bases are a match to TRBD2. Germline values: CDR1 MGHRA, CDR2 YSYEKL. V was clipped by 3 bases and J by 3 bases; unmatched bases: 1. The CDR3 is 15 amino acids.

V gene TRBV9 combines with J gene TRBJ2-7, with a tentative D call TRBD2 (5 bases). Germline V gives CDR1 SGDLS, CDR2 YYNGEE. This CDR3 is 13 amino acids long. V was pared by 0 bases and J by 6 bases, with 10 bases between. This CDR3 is CASSVDGKREQYF. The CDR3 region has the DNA TGTGCCAGCAGCGTAGACGGGAAACGCGAGCAGTACTTC.

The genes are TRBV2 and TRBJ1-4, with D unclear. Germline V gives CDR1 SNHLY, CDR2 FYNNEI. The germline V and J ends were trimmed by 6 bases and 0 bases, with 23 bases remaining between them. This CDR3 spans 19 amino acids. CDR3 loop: CASSILPGSISATNEKLFF. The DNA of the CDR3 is TGTGCCAGCAGCATTCTACCCGGGTCCATTTCAGCAACTAATGAAAAACTGTTTTTT.

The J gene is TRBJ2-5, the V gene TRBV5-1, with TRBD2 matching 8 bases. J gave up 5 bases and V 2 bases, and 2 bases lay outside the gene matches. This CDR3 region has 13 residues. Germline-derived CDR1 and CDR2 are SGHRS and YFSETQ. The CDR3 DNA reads TGCGCCAGCAGCTTCGGGGGGGCCGAGACCCAGTACTTC. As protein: CASSFGGAETQYF.

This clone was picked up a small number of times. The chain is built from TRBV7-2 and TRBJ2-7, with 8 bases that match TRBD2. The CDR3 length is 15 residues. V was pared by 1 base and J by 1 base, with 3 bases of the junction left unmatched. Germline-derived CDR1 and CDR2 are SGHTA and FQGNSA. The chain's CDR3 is CASSLEAGASYEQYF. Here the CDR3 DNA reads TGTGCCAGCAGCTTAGAAGCGGGAGCATCCTACGAGCAGTACTTC.

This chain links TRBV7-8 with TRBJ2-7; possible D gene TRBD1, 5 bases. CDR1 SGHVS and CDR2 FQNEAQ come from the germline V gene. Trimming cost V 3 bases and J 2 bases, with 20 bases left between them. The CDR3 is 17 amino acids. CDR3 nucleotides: TGTGCCAGCAGCTTGGGGCCCCGGCAGGTACTTACCTACGAGCAGTACGTC. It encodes CASSLGPRQVLTYEQYV.

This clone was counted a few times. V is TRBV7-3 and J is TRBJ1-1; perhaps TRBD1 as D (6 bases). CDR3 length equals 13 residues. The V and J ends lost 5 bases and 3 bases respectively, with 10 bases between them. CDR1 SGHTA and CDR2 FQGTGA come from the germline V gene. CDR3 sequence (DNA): TGTGCCAGCAGCACACAGGGAGACACTGAAGCTTTCTTT. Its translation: CASSTQGDTEAFF.

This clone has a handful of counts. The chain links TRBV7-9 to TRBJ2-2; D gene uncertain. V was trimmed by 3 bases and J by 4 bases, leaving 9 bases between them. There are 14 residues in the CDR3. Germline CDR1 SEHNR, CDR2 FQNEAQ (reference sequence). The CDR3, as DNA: TGTGCCAGCAGCTTCATAGTCGGCACCGGGGAGCTGTTTTTT. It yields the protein CASSFIVGTGELFF. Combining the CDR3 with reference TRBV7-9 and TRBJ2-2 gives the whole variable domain DTGVSQNPRHKITKRGQNVTFRCDPISEHNRLYWYRQTLGQGPEFLTYFQNEAQLEKSRLLSDRFSAERPKGSFSTLEIQRTEQGDSAMYLCASSFIVGTGELFFGEGSRLTVL.

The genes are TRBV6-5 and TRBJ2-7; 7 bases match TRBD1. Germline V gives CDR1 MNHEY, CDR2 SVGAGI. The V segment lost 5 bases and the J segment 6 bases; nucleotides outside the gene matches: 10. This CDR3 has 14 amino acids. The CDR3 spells CASSLEGTVREQYF. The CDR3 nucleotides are TGTGCCAGCAGTCTTGAGGGGACAGTCCGCGAGCAGTACTTC.

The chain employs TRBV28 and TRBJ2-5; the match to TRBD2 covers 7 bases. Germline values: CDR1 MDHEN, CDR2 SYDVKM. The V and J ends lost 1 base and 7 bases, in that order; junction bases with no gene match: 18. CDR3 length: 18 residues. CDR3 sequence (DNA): TGTGCCAGCAGTTTATATCTTGGGGGGGGATTTACTCTCGGGACCCAGTACTTC. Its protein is CASSLYLGGGFTLGTQYF.

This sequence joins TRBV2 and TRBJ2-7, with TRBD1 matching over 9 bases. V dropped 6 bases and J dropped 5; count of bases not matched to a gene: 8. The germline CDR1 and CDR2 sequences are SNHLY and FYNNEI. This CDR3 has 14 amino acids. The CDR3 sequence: CASSQPGQGNEQYF. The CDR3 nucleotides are TGTGCCAGCAGCCAACCGGGACAGGGAAACGAGCAGTACTTC. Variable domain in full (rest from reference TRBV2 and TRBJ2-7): EPEVTQTPSHQVTQMGQEVILRCVPISNHLYFYWYRQILGQKVEFLVSFYNNEISEKSEIFDDQFSVERPDGSNFTLKIRSTKLEDSAMYFCASSQPGQGNEQYFGPGTRLTVT.

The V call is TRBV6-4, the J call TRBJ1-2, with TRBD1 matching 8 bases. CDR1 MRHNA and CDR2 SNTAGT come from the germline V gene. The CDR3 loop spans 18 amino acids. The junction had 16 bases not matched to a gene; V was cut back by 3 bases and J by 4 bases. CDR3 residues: CASSDPNGRTGSTYGYTF. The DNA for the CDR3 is TGTGCCAGCAGTGATCCAAACGGGAGGACAGGGTCGACCTATGGCTACACCTTC.

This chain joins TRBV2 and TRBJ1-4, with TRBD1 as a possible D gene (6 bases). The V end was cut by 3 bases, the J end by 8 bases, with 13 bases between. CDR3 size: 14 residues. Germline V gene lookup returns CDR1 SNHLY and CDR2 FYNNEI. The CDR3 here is CASSDARGGEKLFF. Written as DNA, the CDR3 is TGTGCCAGCAGTGACGCCAGGGGTGGGGAAAAACTGTTTTTT.

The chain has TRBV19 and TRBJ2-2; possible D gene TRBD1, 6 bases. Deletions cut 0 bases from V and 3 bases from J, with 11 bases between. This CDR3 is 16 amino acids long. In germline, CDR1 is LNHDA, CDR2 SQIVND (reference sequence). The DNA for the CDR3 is TGTGCCAGTAGTATAGATCTAGGGGGATACACCGGGGAGCTGTTTTTT. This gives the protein CASSIDLGGYTGELFF.

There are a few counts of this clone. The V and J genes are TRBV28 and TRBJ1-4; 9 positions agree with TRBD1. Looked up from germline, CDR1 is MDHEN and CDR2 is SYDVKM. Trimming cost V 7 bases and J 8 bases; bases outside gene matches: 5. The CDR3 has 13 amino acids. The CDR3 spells CASTGTGREKLFF. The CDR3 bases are TGTGCCAGCACCGGGACAGGGCGAGAAAAACTGTTTTTT.

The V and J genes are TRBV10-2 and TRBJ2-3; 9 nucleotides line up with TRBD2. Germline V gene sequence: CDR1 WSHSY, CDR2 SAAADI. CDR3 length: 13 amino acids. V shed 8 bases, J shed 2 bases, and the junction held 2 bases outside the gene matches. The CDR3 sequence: CASRLAATDTQYF. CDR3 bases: TGCGCCAGCCGACTAGCGGCCACAGATACGCAGTATTTT.

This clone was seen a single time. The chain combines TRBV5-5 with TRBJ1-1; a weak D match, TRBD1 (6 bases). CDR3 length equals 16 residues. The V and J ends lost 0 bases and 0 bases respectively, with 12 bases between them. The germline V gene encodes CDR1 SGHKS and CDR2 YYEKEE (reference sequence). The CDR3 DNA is TGTGCCAGCAGCTTGGCCAGCGACAGGCTGAACACTGAAGCTTTCTTT. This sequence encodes CASSLASDRLNTEAFF.

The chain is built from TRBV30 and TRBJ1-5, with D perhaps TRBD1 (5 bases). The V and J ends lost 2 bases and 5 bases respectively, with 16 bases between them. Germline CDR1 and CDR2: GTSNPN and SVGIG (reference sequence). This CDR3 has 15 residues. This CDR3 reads CAWSPWDSGDQPQHF. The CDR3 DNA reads TGTGCCTGGAGTCCATGGGACTCTGGGGATCAGCCCCAGCATTTT.

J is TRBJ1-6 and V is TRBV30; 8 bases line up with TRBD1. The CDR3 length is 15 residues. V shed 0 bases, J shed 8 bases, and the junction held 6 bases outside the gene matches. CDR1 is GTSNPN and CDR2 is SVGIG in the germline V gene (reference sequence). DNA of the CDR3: TGTGCCTGGAGTGTAGGGGGGACAGGTGATTCACCCCTCCACTTT. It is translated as CAWSVGGTGDSPLHF.

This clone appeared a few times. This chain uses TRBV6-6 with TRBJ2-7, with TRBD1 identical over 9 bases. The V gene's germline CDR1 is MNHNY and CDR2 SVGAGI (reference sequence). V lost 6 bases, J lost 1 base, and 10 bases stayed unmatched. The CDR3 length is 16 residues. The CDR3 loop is CASSHGRDRDSYEQYV. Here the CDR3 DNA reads TGTGCCAGCAGCCACGGACGGGACAGGGATTCCTACGAGCAGTACGTC.

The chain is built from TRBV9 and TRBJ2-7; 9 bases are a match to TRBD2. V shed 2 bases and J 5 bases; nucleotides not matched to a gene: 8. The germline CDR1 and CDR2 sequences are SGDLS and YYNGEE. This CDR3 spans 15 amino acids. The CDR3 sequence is CASSVKTGLAHEQYF. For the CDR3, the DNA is TGTGCCAGCAGCGTCAAAACGGGACTAGCCCACGAGCAGTACTTC.